These 18 T cell receptor beta chains originate from one sample sequenced in a study of CXCR3-negative and CXCR3-positive naive CD8 T cells. Each TRB cDNA library was prepared by 5' RACE (with UMI labels). No DNA is given; TCRdb re-called the 5' RACE reads and lists each CDR3 protein once. The clone table shows 100,000 to 150,000 distinct CDR3 sequences, with the ten largest holding approximately 0.51%. The specimen sequenced was naive CXCR3- CD8+ T cells from blood. The subset is: CD45RO-CCR7+CD27+CD95- naive CD8+ T cells lacking CXCR3 (TNR3-). These receptors all come from a human donor in good health. Some clones in this sample may be carry-over from other donors' samples.

The chain uses TRBV5-1 and TRBJ2-1. The CDR3 covers 14 residues. In germline, CDR1 is SGHRS, CDR2 YFSETQ. The CDR3 protein is CASSSDRDVNEQFF. The full variable domain, in which reference TRBV5-1 and TRBJ2-1 provide the parts outside the CDR3, is KAGVTQTPRYLIKTRGQQVTLSCSPISGHRSVSWYQQTPGQGLQFLFEYFSETQRNKGNFPGRFSGRQFSNSRSEMNVSTLELGDSALYLCASSSDRDVNEQFFGPGTRLTVL.

The chain recombines TRBV9 with TRBJ2-7; TCRdb selects TRBD1, and the lack of DNA leaves this call unchecked. Per germline, CDR1 SGDLS and CDR2 YYNGEE. This CDR3 has 13 residues. The CDR3: CASSVGTIDEQYF.

The chain has TRBV3-1 and TRBJ2-1; TCRdb's assignment of TRBD2 cannot be checked, as there is no DNA. The CDR3 extends over 18 amino acids. CDR1 is LGHDT and CDR2 is YNNKEL in the germline V gene (reference sequence). The CDR3: CASSQEPPLAGGPDEQFF.

V gene TRBV15 combines with J gene TRBJ2-2; TCRdb's D call, TRBD1, is unchecked because there is no DNA. The CDR3 sequence is 13 residues long. Germline V gene lookup returns CDR1 LNHNV and CDR2 YYDKDF (reference sequence). The CDR3: CATSRTVPGELFF.

This rearrangement joins TRBV13 to TRBJ2-3; TCRdb names TRBD1, which stays unverified in the absence of DNA. This CDR3 region has 14 residues. CDR1 is PRHDT and CDR2 is FYEKMQ in the germline V gene (reference sequence). The CDR3 spells CASSYVREGDTQYF.

The rearrangement links TRBV5-1 to TRBJ1-1. From germline, CDR1 is SGHRS and CDR2 YFSETQ. The CDR3 extends over 13 amino acids. The CDR3 reads CASSGRLNTEAFF.

The gene calls are TRBV7-2 and TRBJ2-3; TCRdb reports TRBD2, a call that lacks DNA to check it against. CDR1 is SGHTA and CDR2 is FQGNSA in the germline V gene. The CDR3 contains 17 residues. The CDR3 protein is CASSFPLAGTSTDTQYF.

V usage is TRBV5-1 and J usage is TRBJ2-7; TCRdb selects TRBD1, and the lack of DNA leaves this call unchecked. The germline V gene encodes CDR1 SGHRS and CDR2 YFSETQ. The CDR3 is made up of 12 amino acids. The CDR3 loop is CASSPDGGEQYF. The whole variable domain, filled in from reference TRBV5-1 and TRBJ2-7, reads KAGVTQTPRYLIKTRGQQVTLSCSPISGHRSVSWYQQTPGQGLQFLFEYFSETQRNKGNFPGRFSGRQFSNSRSEMNVSTLELGDSALYLCASSPDGGEQYFGPGTRLTVT.

This sequence joins TRBV4-3 and TRBJ2-3; the TRBD1 assignment by TCRdb is unverifiable without DNA. Germline V CDR1 and CDR2: LGHNA, YSLEER. The CDR3 consists of 15 residues. The CDR3 is CASSPSGQAGDTQYF.

The chain employs TRBV2 and TRBJ1-1. CDR3 size: 11 residues. CDR1 and CDR2 from the germline V gene are SNHLY and FYNNEI. CDR3 protein: CANGGPTEAFF.

The V and J genes are TRBV6-7 and TRBJ2-1; TCRdb reports TRBD2, a call that lacks DNA to check it against. TRBV6-7 is noted as an ORF with a role that remains uncertain. The CDR3 spans 13 residues. CDR3 region: CASQREALNEQFF.

V gene TRBV6-2 or TRBV6-3 combines with J gene TRBJ2-1. The CDR3 length is 15 residues. Germline V gene data show CDR1 as MNHEY and CDR2 as SVGEGT. The CDR3 spells CASSKDRSSYNEQFF.

J is TRBJ2-3 and V is TRBV5-1; TCRdb's assignment of TRBD1 cannot be checked, as there is no DNA. Germline lookup yields CDR1 SGHRS and CDR2 YFSETQ. This CDR3 comprises 15 residues. CDR3 loop: CASIDWDGSTDTQYF.

The chain employs TRBV2 and TRBJ2-2. The CDR3 has 12 residues. Germline V gene data show CDR1 as SNHLY and CDR2 as FYNNEI. CDR3: CASSEASRGLFF.

The J gene is TRBJ2-7, the V gene TRBV19. The CDR3 is 13 residues long. Germline V CDR1 and CDR2: LNHDA, SQIVND (reference sequence). The CDR3: CASSIVRGDEQYF. Full variable domain (remainder filled in from reference TRBV19 and TRBJ2-7): DGGITQSPKYLFRKEGQNVTLSCEQNLNHDAMYWYRQDPGQGLRLIYYSQIVNDFQKGDIAEGYSVSREKKESFPLTVTSAQKNPTAFYLCASSIVRGDEQYFGPGTRLTVT.

This rearrangement joins TRBV3-1 to TRBJ2-5; the TCRdb call, TRBD1, lacks DNA for checking. The CDR3 has 17 amino acids. Germline V gene lookup returns CDR1 LGHDT and CDR2 YNNKEL (reference sequence). The chain's CDR3 is CASSQDEEGAGVETQYF.

The rearrangement links TRBV12-3 or TRBV12-4 to TRBJ2-3; the TCRdb call, TRBD1, lacks DNA for checking. The CDR3 extends over 14 amino acids. The CDR3 is CASSSTGSTDTQYF.

The chain is built from TRBV15 and TRBJ2-7; TCRdb's assignment of TRBD2 cannot be checked, as there is no DNA. This CDR3 is built from 17 residues. From germline, CDR1 is LNHNV and CDR2 YYDKDF (reference sequence). CDR3 loop: CATSRDRLMSGGYEQYF.